These 15 T cell receptor beta chains came from one sample sequenced in a study of neurological immune-mediated disorders. A single record per CDR3 protein comes from TCRdb applying MiXCR to the 5' RACE reads. The repertoire holds approximately 100,000 distinct CDR3 sequences, with 10% to 12% as singletons. The time point was: longitudinal time-point 3. The sequencing input was PBMCs. These receptors all stem from a female donor with HTLV-1-associated myelopathy (HAM/TSP).

This clonotype has more than one count but fewer than ten. This chain joins TRBV12-3 or TRBV12-4 and TRBJ2-3; D may be TRBD1 (6 bases). The V gene lost 2 bases and the J gene lost 2 bases, with 14 bases spanning the gap. The CDR3 is 16 amino acids. CDR3 in amino acids: CASSLRGTGTTDTQYF. DNA of the CDR3: TGTGCCAGCAGTTTAAGGGGGACGGGTACCACAGATACGCAGTATTTT.

In its sample, this clonotype was seen many times. The chain's CDR3 is CASSQDTGSRGTGELFF. The CDR3 bases are TGTGCCAGCAGCCAAGATACAGGAAGCAGGGGCACCGGGGAGCTGTTTTTT. The rearrangement joins TRBV3-1 to TRBJ2-2; D may be TRBD1 (6 bases). The CDR3 spans 17 residues. The germline V gene encodes CDR1 LGHDT and CDR2 YNNKEL (reference sequence). Deletions cut 0 bases from V and 4 bases from J, with 15 bases between.

This chain joins TRBV20-1 and TRBJ2-7; a possible D gene is TRBD1 (6 bases). CDR1 and CDR2 from the germline V gene are DFQATT and SNEGSKA (reference sequence). CDR3 length: 12 residues. Trimming took 3 bases from V and 3 from J, leaving 9 bases between them. CDR3 nucleotide sequence: TGCAGTGCTAGTACAGGGTTCTACGAGCAGTACTTC. It yields the protein CSASTGFYEQYF.

This chain links TRBV20-1 with TRBJ2-2; 9 bases match TRBD2. The CDR3 runs to 16 residues. Germline CDR1 reads DFQATT; CDR2 reads SNEGSKA (reference sequence). J was trimmed by 3 bases and V by 2 bases; bases with no gene match: 7. The CDR3 sequence: CSARPYIAGDTGELFF. CDR3 coding DNA: TGCAGTGCTAGACCCTACATAGCGGGGGACACCGGGGAGCTGTTTTTT.

This clonotype appeared a few times. The chain links TRBV5-1 to TRBJ2-1; perhaps TRBD1 as D (6 bases). In germline, CDR1 is SGHRS, CDR2 YFSETQ. The CDR3 runs 15 residues. V lost 3 bases and J 4 bases, leaving 14 bases between the germline ends. DNA of the CDR3: TGCGCCAGCAGCTCGACGGGACAATGGTACAATGAGCAGTTCTTC. Translation gives CASSSTGQWYNEQFF.

This clonotype appeared many times. The CDR3 is CASSLRDRGNYEQYF. For the CDR3, the DNA is TGTGCCAGCAGCTTAAGGGACAGGGGCAATTACGAGCAGTACTTC. The V call is TRBV7-8, the J call TRBJ2-7, with 10 bases identical to TRBD1. V lost 2 bases to trimming and J lost 4 bases; unmatched junction nucleotides: 5. Germline CDR1 SGHVS, CDR2 FQNEAQ. The CDR3 covers 15 residues.

At least ten counts were recorded for this clonotype. This chain joins TRBV20-1 and TRBJ2-5; TRBD2 is a possible D gene (6 bases). V dropped 6 bases and J dropped 5 bases, with 16 bases sitting between them. The germline V gene has CDR1 DFQATT and CDR2 SNEGSKA (reference sequence). There are 13 residues in the CDR3. The CDR3 nucleotides are TGCAGTGCGGAGGAGGGGTCTCGGGAGACCCAGTACTTC. This sequence encodes CSAEEGSRETQYF.

This clonotype was seen a few times. This chain connects TRBV20-1 to TRBJ2-4, with D unclear. In germline, CDR1 is DFQATT, CDR2 SNEGSKA (reference sequence). Trimming left V 3 bases short and J 1 base short, with 4 bases between. The CDR3 totals 12 residues. CDR3 coding DNA: TGCAGTGCTAGTTTGGCCAAAAACATTCAGTACTTC. Its protein is CSASLAKNIQYF.

This clonotype showed up many times. The rearrangement joins TRBV20-1 to TRBJ2-3; D call uncertain. The CDR3 is 15 residues long. Trimming removed 0 bases from V and 6 bases from J, with 16 bases in between. The germline V gene encodes CDR1 DFQATT and CDR2 SNEGSKA (reference sequence). CDR3 protein: CSAREASTTMDTQYF. The CDR3 DNA sequence: TGCAGTGCTAGAGAGGCTTCCACGACGATGGATACGCAGTATTTT.

V gene TRBV2 combines with J gene TRBJ2-3, with D maybe TRBD2 (5 bases). Germline V lookup: CDR1 SNHLY, CDR2 FYNNEI. Between the trimmed V and J ends, which lost 4 bases and 6 bases, there was a span of 14 bases. The CDR3 contains 14 residues. In DNA form, the CDR3 reads TGTGCCAGCAGTGCCCAAGGGAGAGGGGATACGCAGTATTTT. It translates to CASSAQGRGDTQYF.

This clonotype was found a few times. The CDR3 DNA reads TGTGCCAGCAGCTATTCCGGGACAGGGGGATGGGAGACCCAGTACTTC. Translation gives CASSYSGTGGWETQYF. The chain links TRBV7-2 to TRBJ2-5; TRBD1 aligns across 11 bases. The V gene's germline CDR1 is SGHTA and CDR2 FQGNSA. V was pared by 4 bases and J by 5 bases, with 9 bases of the junction left unmatched. The CDR3 length is 16 residues. Drawing the rest from reference TRBV7-2 and TRBJ2-5, the complete variable domain is GAGVSQSPSNKVTEKGKDVELRCDPISGHTALYWYRQSLGQGLEFLIYFQGNSAPDKSGLPSDRFSAERTGGSVSTLTIQRTQQEDSAVYLCASSYSGTGGWETQYFGPGTRLLVL.

This chain joins TRBV7-2 and TRBJ2-4; 12 bases align to TRBD2. J lost 13 bases, V lost 4 bases, and 5 bases had no gene match. Germline V CDR1 and CDR2: SGHTA, FQGNSA. The CDR3 is 13 residues long. The CDR3 region is CASSSSGTSGQYF. The CDR3, as DNA: TGTGCCAGCAGCTCATCCGGGACTAGCGGGCAGTACTTC.

In this sample, this clonotype turned up many times. V and J are TRBV20-1 and TRBJ2-1; a weak D match, TRBD2 (6 bases). Germline CDR1 reads DFQATT; CDR2 reads SNEGSKA (reference sequence). This CDR3 has 12 residues. In DNA, the CDR3 is TGCAGGGCCCAGGAGGGGAGTAATGAGCAGTTCTTC. As protein: CRAQEGSNEQFF.

This clonotype turned up a few times. The chain employs TRBV20-1 and TRBJ2-1; D perhaps matches TRBD1 (6 bases). Germline CDR1 reads DFQATT; CDR2 reads SNEGSKA (reference sequence). CDR3 length equals 15 residues. V was shortened by 5 bases and J by 3 bases, with 17 bases between the two germline ends. This CDR3 is CSAPPFRGFYNEQFF. The CDR3 region has the DNA TGCAGTGCTCCACCGTTCAGGGGTTTCTACAATGAGCAGTTCTTC.

This clonotype has at least ten counts. V is TRBV12-3 or TRBV12-4 and J is TRBJ1-5; D unclear. Trimming left V 6 bases short and J 1 base short, with 10 bases between. The CDR3 has 14 residues. CDR3 sequence: CASSPTESNQPQHF. The CDR3 DNA reads as TGTGCCAGCAGCCCGACGGAAAGCAATCAGCCCCAGCATTTT.